These 23 T cell receptor beta chains share one sample of origin, sequenced in a study of CXCR3-negative and CXCR3-positive naive CD8 T cells. Regarding the study as a whole: The TRB CDR3s that CXCR3-positive naive cells carried were more hydrophobic than those of CXCR3-negative naive cells.

Their target antigens are unknown. 5' RACE that incorporated UMI labels was used to prepare the TRB cDNA libraries. TCRdb reanalyzed the 5' RACE reads, giving one entry per CDR3 protein sequence and no DNA. The sample's table shows 55,000 to 70,000 distinct CDR3 sequences. Sequenced input: naive CXCR3+ CD8+ T cells from blood. Subset in this sample: CD45RO-CCR7+CD27+CD95- naive CD8+ T cells expressing CXCR3 (TNR3+). These receptors were collected from a human donor in good health. Some clones in this sample may be carry-over from other donors' samples.

The rearrangement links TRBV9 to TRBJ1-2; TCRdb lists TRBD1, though no DNA is available to test this call. This CDR3 spans 15 amino acids. Germline values: CDR1 SGDLS, CDR2 YYNGEE. The CDR3 reads CASSVEPGLQYGYTF.

V usage is TRBV19 and J usage is TRBJ2-1. CDR3 length: 15 amino acids. Looked up from germline, CDR1 is LNHDA and CDR2 is SQIVND (reference sequence). The CDR3 protein is CASSMRPSSYNEQFF.

The V gene is TRBV28, the J gene TRBJ2-7. The CDR3 has 14 amino acids. Germline V gene sequence: CDR1 MDHEN, CDR2 SYDVKM. This CDR3 is CASSGLVSSYEQYF.

The chain uses TRBV7-8 and TRBJ2-7. This CDR3 spans 13 amino acids. Germline values: CDR1 SGHVS, CDR2 FQNEAQ. The CDR3 region is CASSLAFGDEQYF.

The chain uses TRBV7-9 and TRBJ2-7; the TCRdb call, TRBD1, lacks DNA for checking. The CDR3 covers 12 residues. Germline CDR1 reads SEHNR; CDR2 reads FQNEAQ (reference sequence). The CDR3 region is CASRDSSYEQYF.

The chain joins TRBV29-1 to TRBJ2-7; TCRdb's D gene call, TRBD2, goes unchecked for lack of DNA. Germline V gene data show CDR1 as SQVTM and CDR2 as ANQGSEA. The CDR3 covers 13 residues. The CDR3 region is CSVDDPAAYEQYF.

The chain recombines TRBV7-8 with TRBJ1-5; without DNA, the TCRdb call of TRBD1 cannot be checked. Per germline, CDR1 SGHVS and CDR2 FQNEAQ. The CDR3 covers 18 residues. CDR3 in amino acids: CASSLEGFGGGGNQPQHF.

The J gene is TRBJ1-1, the V gene TRBV7-8; absent DNA, TCRdb's TRBD1 call cannot be checked. This CDR3 is built from 15 residues. Germline assignment: CDR1 SGHVS and CDR2 FQNEAQ. The CDR3 is CASSSGTGWITEAFF.

The genes are TRBV28 and TRBJ2-1; no DNA is available, so the TRBD2 call from TCRdb remains unchecked. Germline-derived CDR1 and CDR2 are MDHEN and SYDVKM. The CDR3 length is 14 residues. CDR3 sequence: CASSWASGGSEQFF.

CDR3 sequence: CASSYKGSDTQYF. This sequence joins TRBV12-3 or TRBV12-4 and TRBJ2-3. CDR3 length equals 13 residues.

This chain uses TRBV12-3 or TRBV12-4 with TRBJ2-7; without DNA, the TCRdb call of TRBD1 cannot be checked. The CDR3 contains 16 residues. The CDR3 reads CASSPIGTGSIDEQYF.

CDR3 protein: CASSHSPGLPYNEQFF. The rearrangement uses TRBV4-1 and TRBJ2-1; without DNA, the TCRdb call of TRBD2 cannot be checked. Germline-derived CDR1 and CDR2 are MGHRA and YSYEKL. CDR3 length: 16 amino acids.

This CDR3 reads CASSPRGMVEQYF. The chain has TRBV5-6 and TRBJ2-7. Germline values: CDR1 SGHDT, CDR2 YYEEEE. The CDR3 length is 13 residues.

The V call is TRBV7-9, the J call TRBJ2-2; TCRdb outputs TRBD1, but without DNA this stays unchecked. From germline, CDR1 is SEHNR and CDR2 FQNEAQ (reference sequence). The CDR3 has 15 amino acids. The CDR3 reads CASRPGQGTSGELFF. The whole variable domain, remainder taken from reference TRBV7-9 and TRBJ2-2, is DTGVSQNPRHKITKRGQNVTFRCDPISEHNRLYWYRQTLGQGPEFLTYFQNEAQLEKSRLLSDRFSAERPKGSFSTLEIQRTEQGDSAMYLCASRPGQGTSGELFFGEGSRLTVL.

The chain couples TRBV24-1 to TRBJ2-2; the D call from TCRdb, TRBD1, cannot be confirmed without DNA. The germline V gene encodes CDR1 KGHDR and CDR2 SFDVKD. The CDR3 loop spans 14 amino acids. The CDR3 here is CATQDREVTGELFF.

The gene calls are TRBV11-3 and TRBJ2-7; TCRdb indicates TRBD2, and absent DNA this call remains unverified. Germline V gives CDR1 SGHNT, CDR2 YENEEA. There are 14 residues in the CDR3. The CDR3 sequence is CASATGPAAYEQYF.

V is TRBV18 and J is TRBJ2-7; TCRdb names TRBD2, which stays unverified in the absence of DNA. The CDR3 covers 14 residues. Germline V lookup: CDR1 KGHSH, CDR2 LQKENI. The CDR3 reads CASSPGDYSYEQYF.

The chain has TRBV24-1 and TRBJ2-1. The CDR3 covers 14 residues. Germline assignment: CDR1 KGHDR and CDR2 SFDVKD. The CDR3 loop is CATSDLYRYNEQFF.

This chain uses TRBV21-1 with TRBJ2-4; there is no DNA to check the TCRdb D call of TRBD1. TRBV21-1 is marked as a pseudogene. The CDR3 has 18 amino acids. The CDR3 here is CASSAFGRGGSASRLQYF.

V gene TRBV20-1 combines with J gene TRBJ2-5; checking the TCRdb D call of TRBD2 is not possible without DNA. This CDR3 has 13 residues. CDR1 and CDR2 (germline): DFQATT, SNEGSKA (reference sequence). The CDR3 reads CSAIKGLQETQYF.

CDR3 loop: CASSESFRDSLLRQYF. This chain uses TRBV6-4 with TRBJ2-7; TCRdb's D gene call, TRBD1, goes unchecked for lack of DNA. The length of the CDR3 is 16 residues. CDR1 is MRHNA, CDR2 SNTAGT, per germline.

The chain has TRBV29-1 and TRBJ1-2; TCRdb lists TRBD1, though no DNA is available to test this call. The CDR3 extends over 12 amino acids. Per germline, CDR1 SQVTM and CDR2 ANQGSEA. The chain's CDR3 is CSATGDMFGYTF.

This chain connects TRBV12-3 or TRBV12-4 to TRBJ2-7; lacking DNA, the TRBD1 call made by TCRdb goes unchecked. This CDR3 is built from 14 residues. CDR3 sequence: CASSPRTASYEQYF.